This T cell receptor (beta chain) was recovered during a study of cytomegalovirus exposure and HLA in healthy donors. Study-level findings and limits: Later analysis showed TCR association rates varying by HLA locus, highest for DRB1 and lowest for HLA-C. Likely technical artifact: a cluster of highly shared sequence variants.

A few counts support this clone. Its matching antigen is unknown. The donors gave bone marrow, and they were healthy. Amplification used 60 Vbeta primers and 13 Jbeta primers. TCRdb's table, derived via immunoSEQ multiplex PCR, lists solely in-frame clones and lacks some. Among roughly 120,000 clones listed, around 10% were seen once. Germline V gene lookup returns CDR1 LGHNA and CDR2 YSLEER. V was pared by 5 bases and J by 6 bases, with 5 bases of the junction left unmatched. This CDR3 comprises 13 residues. The clonotype originates from a man younger than 40 in good health and CMV-seronegative. The sample consisted of PBMCs. The chain carries TRBV4-3 and TRBJ2-3, with 7 bases that match TRBD2. The CDR3, as DNA: TGCGCCAGCAGCTTGCGAGCGGGGGATACGCAGTATTTT. Amino acids: CASSLRAGDTQYF.